Listed below are T cell receptor beta chains from one sample, sequenced in a study of T cells in Graves' hyperthyroidism and ophthalmopathy. TCRdb analysed the multiplex PCR reads with MiXCR anew, one entry per CDR3 protein. The sample consists of 550,000 to 600,000 distinct CDR3 sequences, approximately 44% of them appearing once. Source material: peripheral blood or thyroid tissue (not recorded which). The source is an adult woman with Graves' disease, either hyperthyroidism or ophthalmopathy (not recorded which). Both conserved end residues are part of each CDR3. The size of a clone is reported for some rows only, either as once, few or many, or as a class for expanded clones.

TRBJ2-1	NA	TRBV6-1	CASSGRYNEQFF
TRBJ2-5	NA	TRBV11-2	CASSRTGRQTQYF
TRBJ2-7	NA	TRBV13	CASSLLRDRSYEQYF
TRBJ2-5	NA	TRBV7-2	CASSWLGGRVETQYF
TRBJ2-5	many	TRBV2	CASSEGGETQYF
TRBJ1-6	NA	TRBV7-2	CASSYSGLRAPAPLHF
TRBJ1-2	many	TRBV5-4	CASSFKGIYGYTF
TRBJ2-7	many	TRBV7-7	CASSRGLIYEQYF
TRBJ1-2	NA	TRBV24-1	CATSDWAGNYGYTF
TRBJ2-7	NA	TRBV10-3	CAIRTQLAGANEQYF
TRBJ1-1	NA	TRBV7-2	CASSLDTGTPEAFF
TRBJ2-5	NA	TRBV20-1	CSASTAGPQETQYF
TRBJ1-1	NA	TRBV10-3	CAISALRGTTEAFF
TRBJ2-5	many	TRBV2	CASRSRVAETQYF
TRBJ2-7	many	TRBV20-1	CSAIAGGYEQYF
TRBJ1-2	medium-sized	TRBV20-1	CSAREGGRDGYTF
TRBJ1-1	NA	TRBV27	CASSFSANAEAFF
TRBJ1-5	few	TRBV20-1	CSASPTDLRGQPQHF
TRBJ2-5	few	TRBV3-1	CASSQTTGGGGETQYF
TRBJ2-7	NA	TRBV7-9	CASSPRGSEGTWYEQYF